Shown below are 30 T cell receptor beta chains from a single sample sequenced in a study of tumor and adjacent non-tumor tissue in lung cancer. The library came from three nested PCR rounds adapted from ARM-PCR protocols. TCRdb called the multiplex PCR reads again in MiXCR, with one record for every CDR3 protein. The data contain some 97,000 distinct CDR3 sequences, more than 55% of them singletons. No cell sorting was done before RNA was extracted from the tissue. More than 3 cm separated this lung sample from the edge of the tumor. Material for sequencing was distant non-tumor lung tissue. These receptors originate from a man aged 30-40 years with non-small cell lung cancer.

There are a few counts of this clonotype. The junction shows a germline mismatch at one end, possibly a read error. V is TRBV20-1 and J is TRBJ2-2; 7 bases line up with TRBD2. CDR1 and CDR2 from the germline V gene are DFQATT and SNEGSKA (reference sequence). CDR3 length: 20 residues. The CDR3 sequence: CNARGTGTKAIHANTGELFF. DNA of the CDR3: TGCAATGCTAGAGGTACCGGGACTAAGGCAATTCACGCGAACACCGGGGAGCTGTTTTTT.

A few counts support this clonotype. A much larger clone differs from this one at a single base, so this may be a read error. The CDR3 sequence: CAGSAQGATTGELFF. CDR3 in DNA: TGTGCCGGCAGTGCGCAGGGGGCGACCACCGGGGAGCTGTTTTTT. The chain uses TRBV6-1 and TRBJ2-2, with 8 bases that match TRBD1. Germline CDR1 MNHNS, CDR2 SASEGT. CDR3 length: 15 amino acids.

CDR3 DNA: TGCAGTAGAGTCCGCGTTGGGGATACGCAGTATTTT. It yields the protein CSRVRVGDTQYF. The J gene is TRBJ2-3, the V gene TRBV20-1; D remains ambiguous. V dropped 8 bases and J dropped 6 bases, with 15 bases sitting between them. This CDR3 has 12 amino acids. The germline V gene encodes CDR1 DFQATT and CDR2 SNEGSKA (reference sequence).

A word on this clonotype: Mismatch with germline at one junction end may stem from a read error. The chain links TRBV4-1 to TRBJ1-2; no firm D call. CDR1 is MGHRA, CDR2 YSYEKL, per germline. The CDR3 is made up of 14 amino acids. CDR3: CTSSQDLQRYGYTF. In nucleotides, the CDR3 is TGCACCAGCAGCCAAGACCTGCAGCGCTATGGCTACACCTTC.

The J gene is TRBJ2-3, the V gene TRBV20-1; no firm D call. CDR3 length: 13 residues. Germline V lookup: CDR1 DFQATT, CDR2 SNEGSKA (reference sequence). V lost 2 bases, J lost 8 bases, and 14 bases lay in between. In DNA form, the CDR3 reads TGCAGTGCTAGACACCCTGGGGTGGGTACGCAGTATTTT. This encodes CSARHPGVGTQYF.

The CDR3 sequence is CASGPRGGGGNTEAFF. Written as DNA, the CDR3 is TGTGCCAGCGGCCCACGGGGTGGTGGGGGGAACACTGAAGCTTTCTTT. The chain uses TRBV13 and TRBJ1-1; D may be TRBD1 (5 bases). The germline CDR1 and CDR2 sequences are PRHDT and FYEKMQ (reference sequence). The CDR3 loop spans 16 amino acids. Trimming shortened V by 8 bases and J by 1 base, and 20 bases separated the two germline ends. Filled out from reference TRBV13 and TRBJ1-1, the complete variable domain reads AAGVIQSPRHLIKEKRETATLKCYPIPRHDTVYWYQQGPGQDPQFLISFYEKMQSDKGSIPDRFSAQQFSDYHSELNMSSLELGDSALYFCASGPRGGGGNTEAFFGQGTRLTVV.

On this clonotype itself: The conserved phenylalanine or tryptophan normally closing the CDR3 is absent here, so this likely arose from a read error. V and J are TRBV7-6 and TRBJ1-1; 8 bases align to TRBD1. The V gene's germline CDR1 is SGHVS and CDR2 FNYEAQ. The CDR3 has 16 residues. V was pared by 5 bases and J by 6 bases, with 14 bases of the junction left unmatched. The CDR3 loop reads CASSLLDRGINSEAFS. The CDR3 coding sequence is TGTGCCAGCAGCCTCTTAGACAGGGGCATAAACTCTGAAGCTTTCTCT.

This clonotype turned up a few times. J is TRBJ1-6 and V is TRBV7-3; D not resolved. The V gene's germline CDR1 is SGHTA and CDR2 FQGTGA. This CDR3 is built from 13 residues. V was cut by 5 bases and J by 5 bases, with 7 bases left in between. The CDR3 region has the DNA TGTGCCAGCAGCCTTGGGAATAATTCACCCCTCCACTTT. It translates to CASSLGNNSPLHF.

In nucleotides, the CDR3 is TGTGCCAGCTGTATCCGCGAGGGGATCGAGCAGTACTTC. It is translated as CASCIREGIEQYF. The chain uses TRBV6-6 and TRBJ2-7; the D call may be TRBD1 or TRBD2 (5 bases each). V was cut by 8 bases and J by 6 bases, with 17 bases left in between. The CDR3 extends over 13 amino acids. CDR1 is MNHNY and CDR2 is SVGAGI in the germline V gene (reference sequence).

In this sample, this clonotype turned up many times. The chain recombines TRBV10-3 with TRBJ2-5; D is undetermined. Germline CDR1 and CDR2: ENHRY and SYGVKD. The CDR3 has 13 amino acids. V lost 2 bases and J lost 2, with 6 bases in between. CDR3 loop: CAISEVQQETQYF. CDR3 nucleotide sequence: TGTGCCATCAGTGAGGTACAGCAAGAGACCCAGTACTTC.

Note on this clonotype: Its ends do not fully match the called genes, so a read error is possible. The chain joins TRBV11-2 to TRBJ1-1; TRBD1 matches at 8 bases. The CDR3 loop spans 13 amino acids. Germline V gene data show CDR1 as SGHAT and CDR2 as FQNNGV. The CDR3 DNA follows: TGTGTCAGCACCCGACAGGGGTGCACTGAAGCTTTCTTT. Amino acid sequence: CVSTRQGCTEAFF.

The rearrangement links TRBV6-5 to TRBJ1-1; D perhaps matches TRBD1 (6 bases). Per the germline V gene, CDR1 is MNHEY and CDR2 is SVGAGI. The CDR3 is 15 amino acids. The germline V and J ends were trimmed by 2 bases and 3 bases, with 13 bases remaining between them. CDR3 bases: TGTGCCAGCAGTTACGCGGGGGGGCGGTACACTGAAGCTTTCTTT. Translated: CASSYAGGRYTEAFF.

Regarding this clonotype: This may come from a read error, since a much larger clone is one base off. The chain combines TRBV4-1 with TRBJ2-7; a weak D match, TRBD2 (6 bases). The germline V gene has CDR1 MGHRA and CDR2 YSYEKL. Trimming removed 3 bases from V and 0 bases from J, with 18 bases in between. CDR3 length: 17 amino acids. CDR3 DNA: TGCGCCAGCAGCCATGAGCATAACATCGGGGGCTCCTACGAGCAGTACTTC. It specifies CASSHEHNIGGSYEQYF.

The chain is built from TRBV29-1 and TRBJ2-6, with D perhaps TRBD1 (6 bases). Trimming cost V 5 bases and J 0 bases, with 14 bases left between them. Germline V gene sequence: CDR1 SQVTM, CDR2 ANQGSEA. This CDR3 spans 16 amino acids. The CDR3 DNA is TGCAGCGTTCTATGGACAGCCTACTCTGGGGCCAACGTCCTGACTTTC. As protein: CSVLWTAYSGANVLTF. The full variable domain, completed using reference TRBV29-1 and TRBJ2-6, is SAVISQKPSRDICQRGTSLTIQCQVDSQVTMMFWYRQQPGQSLTLIATANQGSEATYESGFVIDKFPISRPNLTFSTLTVSNMSPEDSSIYLCSVLWTAYSGANVLTFGAGSRLTVL.

V is TRBV29-1 and J is TRBJ1-2; 7 bases match TRBD1. The CDR3 is 14 residues long. Germline loops: CDR1 SQVTM, CDR2 ANQGSEA. The ends lost 3 bases at V and 8 bases at J; junction bases unmatched: 12. The CDR3 reads CSVEGDRDGEGYTF. The CDR3 nucleotides read TGCAGCGTTGAGGGAGACAGGGACGGCGAAGGCTACACCTTC.

Concerning this clonotype: One junction end does not reproduce the germline sequence, and a read error may be involved. The chain employs TRBV6-5 and TRBJ2-3; the D gene is possibly TRBD2 (5 bases). The CDR3 loop spans 15 amino acids. CDR1 and CDR2 (germline): MNHEY, SVGAGI. The CDR3 nucleotides read TGTGCCAGCAGGGAGGTGAATACTAGTCATGATATGCAGTATTTT. Translation gives CASREVNTSHDMQYF.

Concerning this clonotype: The junction does not match germline at one end; this may be a read error. The chain is built from TRBV11-2 and TRBJ1-4; TRBD1 might be the D (6 bases). This CDR3 has 14 amino acids. The germline V gene encodes CDR1 SGHAT and CDR2 FQNNGV. DNA for the CDR3: TGTGCCTGGAGCTTAGATAGAGGGGGAGAAAGACTGTTTTTT. Its translation: CAWSLDRGGERLFF.

This clonotype was counted at least ten times. This chain uses TRBV20-1 with TRBJ2-2; TRBD1 or TRBD2 may be the D gene (5 bases each). V dropped 0 bases and J dropped 5 bases, with 19 bases sitting between them. From germline, CDR1 is DFQATT and CDR2 SNEGSKA (reference sequence). This CDR3 spans 17 amino acids. The CDR3 is CSARDINRGTETGELFF. CDR3 nucleotide sequence: TGCAGTGCTAGAGATATAAATAGAGGGACGGAGACCGGGGAGCTGTTTTTT.

About this clonotype: Germline is not matched at one junction end, which may reflect a read error. The chain employs TRBV12-3 or TRBV12-4 and TRBJ2-3, with 9 bases matching TRBD2. The CDR3 consists of 15 residues. The CDR3 bases are TGTGCCAGCAGTTTAATTAGCGGGAGTACAGATACGCTGTATTTT. This gives the protein CASSLISGSTDTLYF.

As for this clonotype: The junction departs from the called germline gene at one end, perhaps through a read error. The chain recombines TRBV10-2 with TRBJ2-4; perhaps TRBD1 as D (6 bases). CDR3 length equals 16 residues. Germline V gene sequence: CDR1 WSHSY, CDR2 SAAADI. CDR3 region: CASSGGNRDAKNIHYF. DNA for the CDR3: TGCGCCAGCAGTGGTGGCAACAGGGACGCCAAAAACATTCACTACTTC.

Concerning this clonotype: A clone one base away is much larger, so this may be a read error. The chain is built from TRBV25-1 and TRBJ2-2; the D is unclear. Germline V gives CDR1 MGHDK, CDR2 SYGVNS. CDR3 length equals 15 residues. Here the CDR3 reads CAISEHNRNTGELFF. As DNA, the CDR3 is TGTGCCATCAGTGAACACAATAGAAACACCGGGGAGCTGTTTTTT. The variable domain in full, with the rest retrieved from reference TRBV25-1 and TRBJ2-2, is EADIYQTPRYLVIGTGKKITLECSQTMGHDKMYWYQQDPGMELHLIHYSYGVNSTEKGDLSSESTVSRIRTEHFPLTLESARPSHTSQYLCAISEHNRNTGELFFGEGSRLTVL.

This clonotype was seen only a few times. The junction shows a germline mismatch at one end, possibly a read error. The chain carries TRBV24-1 and TRBJ1-1, with a weak D call TRBD1 (5 bases). The CDR3 consists of 13 residues. Germline-derived CDR1 and CDR2 are KGHDR and SFDVKD. The CDR3 protein is CATSAGGGTEALF. The DNA for the CDR3 is TGTGCCACCAGTGCCGGGGGAGGGACTGAAGCTCTCTTT.

Comment on this clonotype: The junction shows a germline mismatch at one end, possibly a read error. The genes are TRBV6-6 and TRBJ2-1; no firm D call. The length of the CDR3 is 14 residues. The germline V gene encodes CDR1 MNHNY and CDR2 SVGAGI (reference sequence). CDR3 loop: CASRRDTPYSEQFF. The DNA of the CDR3 is TGTGCCAGCAGACGTGACACACCCTACAGTGAGCAGTTCTTC.

The genes are TRBV24-1 and TRBJ2-7; D possibly matches TRBD1 or TRBD2 (6 bases each). The CDR3 sequence is 14 residues long. From germline, CDR1 is KGHDR and CDR2 SFDVKD. CDR3 loop: CVNSEGGPGNEQYF. CDR3 nucleotide sequence: TGTGTCAACAGTGAGGGGGGACCAGGGAACGAGCAGTACTTC.

This clonotype was counted at least ten times. The chain recombines TRBV20-1 with TRBJ2-7, with D possibly matching TRBD2 (5 bases). Germline values: CDR1 DFQATT, CDR2 SNEGSKA (reference sequence). The CDR3 is made up of 15 amino acids. The germline V and J ends were trimmed by 1 base and 0 bases, with 13 bases remaining between them. CDR3 nucleotides: TGCAGTGCTAGAGGGAGGAACGGCCGCTCCTACGAGCAGTACTTC. Its translation: CSARGRNGRSYEQYF.

The chain carries TRBV11-2 and TRBJ2-3, with TRBD1 as a possible D gene (6 bases). This CDR3 is 17 amino acids long. The germline CDR1 and CDR2 sequences are SGHAT and FQNNGV. The V end lost 2 bases, the J end lost 1 base, and 16 bases lay between the germline ends. The CDR3 coding sequence is TGTGCCAGCAGCTTAATGGACTGGGGGCCTGGCACAGATACGCAGTATTTT. It translates to CASSLMDWGPGTDTQYF.

About this clonotype itself: This may be a read error, as it is one base from a much larger clone. The chain links TRBV5-4 to TRBJ2-3, with 8 bases fitting TRBD2. The CDR3 runs 17 residues. Germline loops: CDR1 SGHNT, CDR2 YYREEE (reference sequence). Trimming cost V 4 bases and J 2 bases; bases outside gene matches: 12. CDR3 amino acids: CASSGGRSGGHTDTQYF. Written as DNA, the CDR3 is TGTGCCAGCAGCGGGGGTCGGAGCGGGGGACACACAGATACGCAGTATTTT.

The V call is TRBV11-3, the J call TRBJ2-1; 12 nucleotides match TRBD2. The V and J ends lost 7 bases and 10 bases, in that order; junction bases with no gene match: 20. The CDR3 extends over 18 amino acids. Per germline, CDR1 SGHNT and CDR2 YENEEA. The CDR3, as DNA: TGTGCCAGCAACTCGGGGGGGACTAGCGGGCTTCCAGGATACGAGCAGTTCTTC. Protein: CASNSGGTSGLPGYEQFF. The full variable domain, with the rest looked up from reference TRBV11-3 and TRBJ2-1, is EAGVVQSPRYKIIEKKQPVAFWCNPISGHNTLYWYLQNLGQGPELLIRYENEEAVDDSQLPKDRFSAERLKGVDSTLKIQPAELGDSAVYLCASNSGGTSGLPGYEQFFGPGTRLTVL.

The chain couples TRBV11-2 to TRBJ2-1; tentatively, D is TRBD2 (6 bases). The germline V gene encodes CDR1 SGHAT and CDR2 FQNNGV. The V end was cut by 7 bases, the J end by 0 bases, with 13 bases between. CDR3 size: 15 residues. The CDR3 sequence: CASTLGGSSYNEQFF. The CDR3 region has the DNA TGTGCCAGCACCTTGGGGGGTAGCTCCTACAATGAGCAGTTCTTC.

This clonotype was counted only a few times. A much larger clone differs from this one at a single base, so this may be a read error. The chain is built from TRBV20-1 and TRBJ2-4; a possible D gene is TRBD2 (5 bases). Germline lookup yields CDR1 DFQATT and CDR2 SNEGSKA (reference sequence). The V gene lost 5 bases and the J gene lost 4 bases, with 12 bases spanning the gap. This CDR3 has 13 amino acids. CDR3 nucleotides: TGCAGTGCTCCCGACGGGGATAAAAACATTCAGTACTTC. Translated, it gives CSAPDGDKNIQYF.